This T cell receptor (beta chain) was obtained from a study of CD8 T cells in Susac syndrome (dated by TCRdb to the late 2010s). Describing the broader study: Whether CD8+ T cell activation and differentiation in Susac syndrome was antigen driven was tested using repertoire sequencing. Summary of the overall study and its limitations: The TCR sequencing and HLA analysis was acknowledged to have included a relatively small number of individuals.

RNA was extracted with the RNeasy kit and roughly 0.5 to 1 ug was reverse transcribed using random hexamers. The immunoSEQ multiplex PCR assay, covering 54 Vbeta and 13 Jbeta segments, was used to amplify TCR beta CDR3 regions. Bias from PCR amplification was corrected by using a synthetic template baseline for primer optimization and for computational correction. The authors' analysis ran thus. Reads were annotated to V, D and J genes per IMGT and analyzed with immunoSEQ Analyzer, keeping only productive sequences. Clonality was calculated as one minus the Shannon entropy normalized by log2 of the number of productive unique sequences. Public and private clones were assessed among the 100 most prevalent clones of each patient and control. Clones were defined as Susac-specific when absent from the healthy and MS cohorts, from about 1,100 published viral clones and from other ImmuneACCESS disease sequences. TCRdb reprocessed the public reads (quality trimming at Q25 with fastp, clone calling with MiXCR) and kept in-frame beta chains. Under each unique CDR3 protein, matching rows form one entry showing the most common genes and DNA. TCRdb's processing, not the study's, gives the V and J calls here. The sample data list a few hundred thousand distinct CDR3 sequences, and about 96% of these were observed just once. Of the sample, 0.075% to 0.095% is held by the ten largest clones.

CDR3 length: 12 amino acids, cysteine to phenylalanine. Only the CDR3 portion is preserved as DNA: 36 bases, with reading frame beginning at the first base. V is cut by 6 bases and J by 3 bases, and the space between the germline ends is 7 bases. In the germline V gene (reference sequence), CDR1 corresponds to SGHAT and CDR2 to FQDESV. With regard to this clonotype: The antigen it recognizes is unknown. No per-base quality is available; no much larger clone lies one base away.

Peripheral blood CD8+ and CD4+ T cells from healthy donors, Susac syndrome patients and multiple sclerosis patients were profiled by high-throughput TCR beta sequencing. The multiple sclerosis controls were treatment-naive patients who had stable or active relapsing-remitting disease and met the revised McDonald criteria. Bulk CD8+ and CD4+ T cells were purified by magnetic negative isolation, whereas CD8+ TEMRA cells were enriched by FACS. Blood was collected in EDTA tubes and processed within 24 hours, with PBMCs isolated through density gradient centrifugation. PBMCs intended for TCR sequencing were frozen in liquid nitrogen and were later thawed in a 37 degrees C water bath. The sorted or isolated CD4+, CD8+ and CD8+ TEMRA cells reached a purity of at least 90%.

Source material: CD4+ T cells from PBMCs. The chain is assembled from TRBV11-1 and TRBJ2-3; there is no confident call for the D gene. The TCR comes from a human donor with multiple sclerosis. The CDR3 is CASRKATDTQYF. The sequenced DNA: TGTGCCAGCAGAAAAGCAACAGATACGCAGTATTTT.